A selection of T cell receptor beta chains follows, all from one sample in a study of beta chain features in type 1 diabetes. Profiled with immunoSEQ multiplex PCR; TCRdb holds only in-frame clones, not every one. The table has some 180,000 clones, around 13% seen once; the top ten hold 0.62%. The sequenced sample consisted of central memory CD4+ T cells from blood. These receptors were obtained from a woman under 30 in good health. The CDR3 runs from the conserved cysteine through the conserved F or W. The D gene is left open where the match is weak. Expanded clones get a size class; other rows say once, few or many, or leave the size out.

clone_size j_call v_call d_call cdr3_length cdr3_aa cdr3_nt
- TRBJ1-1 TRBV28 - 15 CASSFPQGPGTEAFF TGTGCCAGCAGTTTCCCTCAGGGGCCGGGGACTGAAGCTTTCTTT
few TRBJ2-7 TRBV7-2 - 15 CASSLAGQGGYEQYF TGTGCCAGCAGCTTAGCGGGGCAGGGGGGCTACGAGCAGTACTTC
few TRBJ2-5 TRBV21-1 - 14 CAILQTSGKETQYF TGTGCCATCCTTCAGACTAGCGGAAAAGAGACCCAGTACTTC
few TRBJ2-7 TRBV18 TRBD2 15 CASSLTSGGTYEQYF TGTGCCAGCTCACTCACTAGCGGGGGCACCTACGAGCAGTACTTC
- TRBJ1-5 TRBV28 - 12 CASSFRVGAQHF TGTGCCAGCAGTTTCAGGGTAGGGGCCCAGCATTTT
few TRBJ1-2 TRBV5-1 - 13 CASSLGAGYGYTF TGCGCCAGCAGCTTGGGGGCCGGTTATGGCTACACCTTC
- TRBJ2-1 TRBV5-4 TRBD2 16 CASSRRLAGVMNEQFF TGTGCCAGCAGCCGGAGACTAGCGGGAGTTATGAATGAGCAGTTCTTC
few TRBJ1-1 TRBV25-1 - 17 CASSDFLEGIPNTEAFF TGTGCCAGCAGTGATTTCCTAGAGGGAATTCCGAACACTGAAGCTTTCTTT
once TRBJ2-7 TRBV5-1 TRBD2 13 CASSLWGGDEQYF TGCGCCAGCAGCTTGTGGGGAGGGGACGAGCAGTACTTC
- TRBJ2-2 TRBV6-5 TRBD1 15 CASSKTGKNTGELFF TGTGCCAGCAGTAAGACAGGGAAGAACACCGGGGAGCTGTTTTTT
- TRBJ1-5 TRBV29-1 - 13 CSVESGQNQPQHF TGCAGCGTTGAATCCGGACAGAATCAGCCCCAGCATTTT
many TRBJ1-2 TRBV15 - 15 CATSRGEQGRGGYTF TGTGCCACCAGCAGAGGAGAACAGGGTAGGGGTGGCTACACCTTC
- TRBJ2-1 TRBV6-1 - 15 CASRAGGSGYNEQFF TGTGCCAGCAGGGCTGGAGGGAGCGGATACAATGAGCAGTTCTTC
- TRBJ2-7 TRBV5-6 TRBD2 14 CASSSPSGAYEQYF TGTGCCAGCAGCTCCCCTAGCGGGGCCTACGAGCAGTACTTC
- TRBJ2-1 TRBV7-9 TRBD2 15 CASSATSGRANEQFF TGTGCCAGCAGCGCGACTAGCGGGAGGGCCAATGAGCAGTTCTTC
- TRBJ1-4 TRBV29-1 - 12 CSGREPNEKLFF TGCAGCGGCAGGGAACCTAATGAAAAACTGTTTTTT